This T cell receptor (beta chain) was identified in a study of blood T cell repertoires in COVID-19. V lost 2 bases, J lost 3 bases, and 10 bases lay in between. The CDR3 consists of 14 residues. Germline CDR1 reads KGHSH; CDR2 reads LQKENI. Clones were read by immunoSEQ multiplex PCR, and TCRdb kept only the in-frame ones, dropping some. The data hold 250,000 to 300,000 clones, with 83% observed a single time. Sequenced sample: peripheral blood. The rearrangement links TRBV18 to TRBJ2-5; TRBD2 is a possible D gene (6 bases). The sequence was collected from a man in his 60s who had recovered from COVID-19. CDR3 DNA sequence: TGTGCCAGCTCACCATTAGGAGGGGAAGAGACCCAGTACTTC. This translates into CASSPLGGEETQYF.